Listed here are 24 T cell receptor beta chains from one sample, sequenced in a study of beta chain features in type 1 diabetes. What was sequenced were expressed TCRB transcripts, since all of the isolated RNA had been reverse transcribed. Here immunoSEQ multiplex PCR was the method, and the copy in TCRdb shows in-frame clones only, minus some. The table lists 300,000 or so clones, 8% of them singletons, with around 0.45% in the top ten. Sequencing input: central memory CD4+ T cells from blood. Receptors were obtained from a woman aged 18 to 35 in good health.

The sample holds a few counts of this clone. The CDR3 DNA is TGTGCCAGCAGCGCTGGGGGGTATGAGCAGTTCTTC. Its translation: CASSAGGYEQFF. The chain couples TRBV11-2 to TRBJ2-1; a possible D gene is TRBD2 (6 bases). V lost 5 bases, J lost 8 bases, and 10 bases lay in between. The CDR3 covers 12 residues. Germline CDR1 reads SGHAT; CDR2 reads FQNNGV.

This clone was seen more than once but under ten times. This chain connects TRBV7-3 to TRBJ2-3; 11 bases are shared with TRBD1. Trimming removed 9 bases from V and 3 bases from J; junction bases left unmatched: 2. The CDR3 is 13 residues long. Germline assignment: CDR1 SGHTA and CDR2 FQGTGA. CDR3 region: CASGQGATDTQYF. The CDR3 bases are TGTGCCAGTGGACAGGGGGCAACAGATACGCAGTATTTT.

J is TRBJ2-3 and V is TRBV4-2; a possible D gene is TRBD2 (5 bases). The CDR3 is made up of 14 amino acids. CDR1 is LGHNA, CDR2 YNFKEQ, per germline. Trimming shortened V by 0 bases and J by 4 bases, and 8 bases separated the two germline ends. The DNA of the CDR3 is TGTGCCAGCAGCCAAGAGGGGAGATCAGATACGCAGTATTTT. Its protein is CASSQEGRSDTQYF.

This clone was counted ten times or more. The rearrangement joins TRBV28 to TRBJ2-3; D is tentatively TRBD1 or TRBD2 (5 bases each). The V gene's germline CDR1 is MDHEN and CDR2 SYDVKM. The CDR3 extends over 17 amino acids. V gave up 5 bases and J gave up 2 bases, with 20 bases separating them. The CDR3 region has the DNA TGTGCCAGCAGTCCTGTCCCGTTCGGGGCCTACACAGATACGCAGTATTTT. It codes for CASSPVPFGAYTDTQYF.

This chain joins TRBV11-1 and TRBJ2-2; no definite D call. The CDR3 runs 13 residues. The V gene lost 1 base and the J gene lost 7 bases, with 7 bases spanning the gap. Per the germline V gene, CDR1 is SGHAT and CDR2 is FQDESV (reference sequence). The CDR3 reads CASSLVHFGELFF. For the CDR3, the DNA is TGTGCCAGCAGCTTAGTCCATTTCGGGGAGCTGTTTTTT.

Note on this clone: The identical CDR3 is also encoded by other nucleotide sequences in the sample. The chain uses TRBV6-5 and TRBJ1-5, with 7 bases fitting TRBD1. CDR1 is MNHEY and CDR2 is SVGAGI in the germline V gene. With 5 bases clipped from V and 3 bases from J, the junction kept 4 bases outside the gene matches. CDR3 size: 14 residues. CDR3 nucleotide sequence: TGTGCCAGCAGTCTGGACAGGTTCAATCAGCCCCAGCATTTT. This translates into CASSLDRFNQPQHF.

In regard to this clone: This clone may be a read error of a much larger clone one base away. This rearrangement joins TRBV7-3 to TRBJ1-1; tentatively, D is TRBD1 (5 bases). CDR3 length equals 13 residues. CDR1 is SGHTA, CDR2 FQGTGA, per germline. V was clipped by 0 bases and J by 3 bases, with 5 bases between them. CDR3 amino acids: CASSLTRDTEAFF. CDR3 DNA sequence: TGTGCCAGCAGCTTAACCAGGGACACTGAAGCTTTCTTT. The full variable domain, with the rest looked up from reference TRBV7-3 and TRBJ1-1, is GAGVSQTPSNKVTEKGKYVELRCDPISGHTALYWYRQSLGQGPEFLIYFQGTGAADDSGLPNDRFFAVRPEGSVSTLKIQRTERGDSAVYLCASSLTRDTEAFFGQGTRLTVV.

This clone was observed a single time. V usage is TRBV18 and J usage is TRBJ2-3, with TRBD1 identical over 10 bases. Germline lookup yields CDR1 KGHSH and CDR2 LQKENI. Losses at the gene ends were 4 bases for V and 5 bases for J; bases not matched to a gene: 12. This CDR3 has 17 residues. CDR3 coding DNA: TGTGCCAGCTCACGTGCGGGACAGGGGTTTTTGAGAGATACGCAGTATTTT. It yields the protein CASSRAGQGFLRDTQYF.

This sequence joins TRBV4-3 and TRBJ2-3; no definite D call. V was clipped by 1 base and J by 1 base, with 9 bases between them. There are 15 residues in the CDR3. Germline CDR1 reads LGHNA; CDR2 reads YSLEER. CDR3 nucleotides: TGCGCCAGCAGCCAAGGCCGCACACGCACAGATACGCAGTATTTT. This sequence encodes CASSQGRTRTDTQYF.

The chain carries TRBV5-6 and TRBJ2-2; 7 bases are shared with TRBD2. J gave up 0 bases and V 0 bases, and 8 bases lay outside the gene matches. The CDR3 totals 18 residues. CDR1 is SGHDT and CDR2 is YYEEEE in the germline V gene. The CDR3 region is CASSLVIAGNSNTGELFF. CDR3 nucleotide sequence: TGTGCCAGCAGCTTGGTGATAGCGGGTAATTCGAACACCGGGGAGCTGTTTTTT.

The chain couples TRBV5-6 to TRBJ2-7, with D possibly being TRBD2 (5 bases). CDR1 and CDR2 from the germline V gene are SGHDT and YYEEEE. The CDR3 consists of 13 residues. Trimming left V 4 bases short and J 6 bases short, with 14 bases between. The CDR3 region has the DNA TGTGCCAGCAGCCGGGATTATGGCGTCGAGCAGTACTTC. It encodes CASSRDYGVEQYF.

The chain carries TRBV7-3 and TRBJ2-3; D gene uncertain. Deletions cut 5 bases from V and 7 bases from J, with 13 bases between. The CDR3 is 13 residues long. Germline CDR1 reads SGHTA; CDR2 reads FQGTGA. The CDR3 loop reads CASSVDHTYTQYF. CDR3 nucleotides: TGTGCCAGCAGCGTGGACCACACTTATACGCAGTATTTT.

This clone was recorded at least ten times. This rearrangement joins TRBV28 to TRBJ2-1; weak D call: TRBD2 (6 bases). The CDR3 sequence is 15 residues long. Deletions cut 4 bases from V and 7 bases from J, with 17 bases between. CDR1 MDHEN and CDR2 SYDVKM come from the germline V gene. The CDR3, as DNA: TGTGCCAGCAGTTCCGCCTCCAGGGACTCGAATGAGCAGTTCTTC. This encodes CASSSASRDSNEQFF.

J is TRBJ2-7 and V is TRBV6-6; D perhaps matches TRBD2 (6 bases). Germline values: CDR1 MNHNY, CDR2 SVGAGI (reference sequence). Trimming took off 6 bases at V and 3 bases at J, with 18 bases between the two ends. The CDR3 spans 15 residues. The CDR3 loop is CASSTSGAGNYEQYF. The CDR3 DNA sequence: TGTGCCAGCAGCACCTCAGGTGCGGGGAACTACGAGCAGTACTTC.

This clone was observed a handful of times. The CDR3 protein is CASSQPTPRDYNEQFF. The CDR3 DNA reads as TGTGCCAGCAGCCAGCCCACCCCCAGGGACTACAATGAGCAGTTCTTC. This chain connects TRBV7-2 to TRBJ2-1; possibly TRBD1 for D (5 bases). V was trimmed by 5 bases and J by 3 bases, leaving 17 bases between them. The CDR3 totals 16 residues. CDR1 is SGHTA and CDR2 is FQGNSA in the germline V gene.

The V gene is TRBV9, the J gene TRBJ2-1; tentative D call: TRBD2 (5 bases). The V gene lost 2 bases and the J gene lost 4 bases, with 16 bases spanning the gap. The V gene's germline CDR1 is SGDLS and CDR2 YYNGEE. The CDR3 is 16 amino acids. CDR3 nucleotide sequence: TGTGCCAGCAGCGTGTCCGGTAAAGCGGAGTACAATGAGCAGTTCTTC. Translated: CASSVSGKAEYNEQFF.

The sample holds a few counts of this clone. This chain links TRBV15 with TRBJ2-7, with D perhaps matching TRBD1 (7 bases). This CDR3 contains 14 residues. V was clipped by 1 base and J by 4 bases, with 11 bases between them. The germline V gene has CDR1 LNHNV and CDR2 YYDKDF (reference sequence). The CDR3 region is CATSRGAGGYEQYF. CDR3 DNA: TGTGCCACCAGCAGAGGGGCAGGGGGGTACGAGCAGTACTTC. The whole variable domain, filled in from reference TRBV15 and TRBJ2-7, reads DAMVIQNPRYQVTQFGKPVTLSCSQTLNHNVMYWYQQKSSQAPKLLFHYYDKDFNNEADTPDNFQSRRPNTSFCFLDIRSPGLGDTAMYLCATSRGAGGYEQYFGPGTRLTVT.

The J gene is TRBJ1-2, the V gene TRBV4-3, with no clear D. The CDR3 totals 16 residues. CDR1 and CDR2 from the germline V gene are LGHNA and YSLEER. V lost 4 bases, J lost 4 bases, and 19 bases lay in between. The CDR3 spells CASSPDRVFSIYGYTF. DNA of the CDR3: TGCGCCAGCAGCCCGGACCGGGTCTTCTCCATCTATGGCTACACCTTC.

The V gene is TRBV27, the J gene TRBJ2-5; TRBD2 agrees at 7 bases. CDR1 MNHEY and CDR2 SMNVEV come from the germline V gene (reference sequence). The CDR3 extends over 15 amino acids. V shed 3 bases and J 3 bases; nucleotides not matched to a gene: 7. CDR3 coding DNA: TGTGCCAGCAGTTTCCGGCGACTAGCAAAAGAGACCCAGTACTTC. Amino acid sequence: CASSFRRLAKETQYF.

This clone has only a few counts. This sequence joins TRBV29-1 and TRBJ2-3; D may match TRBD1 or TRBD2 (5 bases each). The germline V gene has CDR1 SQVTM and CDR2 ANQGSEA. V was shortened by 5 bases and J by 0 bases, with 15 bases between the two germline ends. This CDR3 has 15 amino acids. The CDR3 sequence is CSVSAGTLSTDTQYF. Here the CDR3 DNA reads TGCAGCGTTTCTGCCGGGACCTTAAGCACAGATACGCAGTATTTT.

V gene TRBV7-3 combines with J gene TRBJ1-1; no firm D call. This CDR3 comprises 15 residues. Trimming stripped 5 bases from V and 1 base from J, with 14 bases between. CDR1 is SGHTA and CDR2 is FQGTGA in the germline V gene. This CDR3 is CASSDRRISNTEAFF. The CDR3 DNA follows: TGTGCCAGCAGCGATAGGAGGATTTCGAACACTGAAGCTTTCTTT.

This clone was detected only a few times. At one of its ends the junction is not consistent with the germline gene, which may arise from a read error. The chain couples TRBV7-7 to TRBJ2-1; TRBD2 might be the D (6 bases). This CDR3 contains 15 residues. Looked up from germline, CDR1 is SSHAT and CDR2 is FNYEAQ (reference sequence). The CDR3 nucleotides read TGTGCTAGCAGCTTAGATAGCGGACCCTACAATGAGCAGTTCTTC. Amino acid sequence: CASSLDSGPYNEQFF.

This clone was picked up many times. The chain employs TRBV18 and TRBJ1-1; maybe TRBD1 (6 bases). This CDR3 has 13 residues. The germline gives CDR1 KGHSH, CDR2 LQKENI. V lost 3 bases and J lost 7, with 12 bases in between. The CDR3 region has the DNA TGTGCCAGCTCACCCTGGACAGCTTTTGAAGCTTTCTTT. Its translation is CASSPWTAFEAFF.

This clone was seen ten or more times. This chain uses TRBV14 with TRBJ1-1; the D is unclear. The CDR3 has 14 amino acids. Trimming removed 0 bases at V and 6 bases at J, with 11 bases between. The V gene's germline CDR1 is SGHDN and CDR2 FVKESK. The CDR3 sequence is CASSQESGYAEAFF. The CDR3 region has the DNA TGTGCCAGCAGCCAAGAGTCCGGGTACGCTGAAGCTTTCTTT.